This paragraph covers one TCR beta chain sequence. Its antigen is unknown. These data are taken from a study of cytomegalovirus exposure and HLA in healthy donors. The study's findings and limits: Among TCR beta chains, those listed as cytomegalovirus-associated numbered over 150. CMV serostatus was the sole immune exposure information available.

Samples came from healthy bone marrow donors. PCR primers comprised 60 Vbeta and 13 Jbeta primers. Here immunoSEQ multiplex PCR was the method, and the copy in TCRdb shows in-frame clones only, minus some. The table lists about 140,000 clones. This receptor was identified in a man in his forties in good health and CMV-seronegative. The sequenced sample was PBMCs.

The CDR3 coding sequence is TGTGCCAGCAGCTGGGGACAGGGGTACGAGCAGTACTTC. The encoded protein is CASSWGQGYEQYF. The gene calls are TRBV7-7 and TRBJ2-7, with 10 bases fitting TRBD1. The CDR3 covers 13 residues. The J segment lost 4 bases and the V segment lost 4 bases, leaving 1 base of the junction unmatched. CDR1 and CDR2 from the germline V gene are SSHAT and FNYEAQ (reference sequence).